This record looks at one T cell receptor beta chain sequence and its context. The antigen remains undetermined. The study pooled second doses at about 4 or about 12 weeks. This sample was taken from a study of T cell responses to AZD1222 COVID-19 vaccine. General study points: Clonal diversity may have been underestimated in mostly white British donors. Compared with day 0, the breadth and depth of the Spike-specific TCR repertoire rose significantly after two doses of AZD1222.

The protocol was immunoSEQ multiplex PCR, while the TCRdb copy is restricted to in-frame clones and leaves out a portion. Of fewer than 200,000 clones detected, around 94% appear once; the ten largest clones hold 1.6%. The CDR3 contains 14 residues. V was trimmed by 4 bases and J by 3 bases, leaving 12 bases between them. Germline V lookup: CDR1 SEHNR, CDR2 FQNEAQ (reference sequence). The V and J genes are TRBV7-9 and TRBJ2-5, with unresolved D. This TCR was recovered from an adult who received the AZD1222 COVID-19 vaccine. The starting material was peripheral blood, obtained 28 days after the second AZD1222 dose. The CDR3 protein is CASSSSPMEETQYF. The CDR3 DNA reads TGTGCCAGCAGCTCCTCCCCCATGGAAGAGACCCAGTACTTC.